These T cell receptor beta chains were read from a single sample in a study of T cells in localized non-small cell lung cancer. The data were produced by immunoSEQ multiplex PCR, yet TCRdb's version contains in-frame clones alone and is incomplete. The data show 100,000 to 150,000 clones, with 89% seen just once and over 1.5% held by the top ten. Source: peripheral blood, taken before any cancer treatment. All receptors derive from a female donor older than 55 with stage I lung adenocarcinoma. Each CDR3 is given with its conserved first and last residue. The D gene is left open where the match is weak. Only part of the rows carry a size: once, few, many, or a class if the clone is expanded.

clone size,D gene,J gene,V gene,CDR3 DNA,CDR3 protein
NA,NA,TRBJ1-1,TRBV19,TGTGCCAGTTTACAGGGGAACACTGAAGCTTTCTTT,CASLQGNTEAFF
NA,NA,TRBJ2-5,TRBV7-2,TGTGCCAGCAGCCGTACCTCCCAAGAGACCCAGTACTTC,CASSRTSQETQYF
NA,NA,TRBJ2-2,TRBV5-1,TGCGCCAGCAGCTTGGCGCTAGGCGGGGAGCTGTTTTTT,CASSLALGGELFF
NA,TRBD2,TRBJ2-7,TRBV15,TGTGCCACCAGCAGAGATACTAGCGGTATTCGTAGGGGCTACGAGCAGTACTTC,CATSRDTSGIRRGYEQYF
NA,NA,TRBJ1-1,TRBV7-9,TGTGCCAGCAGCTTAGGCGCGGGCCACACTGAAGCTTTCTTT,CASSLGAGHTEAFF
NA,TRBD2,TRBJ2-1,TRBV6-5,TGTGCCAGCAGTTACGGTCTAGCGGGGACCGTGAATGAGCAGTTCTTC,CASSYGLAGTVNEQFF
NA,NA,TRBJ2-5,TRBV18,TGTGCCAGCTCACCACCGTCAGGGGACGGGGAGACCCAGTACTTC,CASSPPSGDGETQYF
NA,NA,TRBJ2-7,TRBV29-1,TGCAGCGCTGGGGGGGCGGGATCACTGAACGAGCAGTACTTC,CSAGGAGSLNEQYF
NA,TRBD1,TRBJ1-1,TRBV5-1,TGCGCCAGCAGCTTGGCAGTGGACAGGGGGCAGGTGAACACTGAAGCTTTCTTT,CASSLAVDRGQVNTEAFF
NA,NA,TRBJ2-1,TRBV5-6,TGTGCCAGCAGCGTCCCCAGGGGATCTTACAATGAGCAGTTCTTC,CASSVPRGSYNEQFF
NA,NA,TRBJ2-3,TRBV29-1,TGCAGCGTCCAGGTTACCACAGATACGCAGTATTTT,CSVQVTTDTQYF
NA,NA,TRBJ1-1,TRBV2,TGTGCCAGCAGTTCAAACACTGAAGCTTTCTTT,CASSSNTEAFF
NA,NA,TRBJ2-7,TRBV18,TGTGCCAGCTCACCACCGTCCGTGTCCTACGAGCAGTACTTC,CASSPPSVSYEQYF
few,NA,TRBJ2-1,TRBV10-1,TGCGCCAGCAGTGGGATCCGGAATGAGCAGTTCTTC,CASSGIRNEQFF
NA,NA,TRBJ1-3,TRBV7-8,TGTGCCAGCAGCTCCGCCGTTGCAGGACCCTCTGGAAACACCATATATTTT,CASSSAVAGPSGNTIYF
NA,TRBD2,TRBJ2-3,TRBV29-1,TGCAGCGTTGTTTGGACTAGCGGAGCAACAGATACGCAGTATTTT,CSVVWTSGATDTQYF
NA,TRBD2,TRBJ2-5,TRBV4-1,TGCGCCAGCAGCCGTTCTAGCGGGAGTCGGGAGACCCAGTACTTC,CASSRSSGSRETQYF
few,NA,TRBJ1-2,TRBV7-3,TGTGCCAGCAGCTTAACCACTACAGGGACCGGGGGCTACACCTTC,CASSLTTTGTGGYTF
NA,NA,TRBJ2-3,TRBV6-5,TGTGCCAGCAGTTACAGGACAGGCACAGATACGCAGTATTTT,CASSYRTGTDTQYF
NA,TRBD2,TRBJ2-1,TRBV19,TGTGCCAGTAGTATAGTTAGGGCTAGCGGCTACAATGAGCAGTTCTTC,CASSIVRASGYNEQFF
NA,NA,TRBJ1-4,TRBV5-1,TGCGCCAGCAGCTTGGGACAGCTTGGTGAAAAACTGTTTTTT,CASSLGQLGEKLFF
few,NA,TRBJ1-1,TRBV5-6,TGTGCCAGTACCCTTGATTTGAACACTGAAGCTTTCTTT,CASTLDLNTEAFF
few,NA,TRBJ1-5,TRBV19,TGTGCCAGCCAGGACCTAGCAAGGCGTCAGCCCCAGCATTTT,CASQDLARRQPQHF
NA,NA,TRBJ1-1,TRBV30,TGTGCCTGGACCGACCCCGGGACTGAAGCTTTCTTT,CAWTDPGTEAFF
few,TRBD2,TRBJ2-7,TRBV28,TGTGCCAGCAGCAAGACTAGCGGGCCTCCCTACGAGCAGTACTTC,CASSKTSGPPYEQYF
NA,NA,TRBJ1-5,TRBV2,TGTGCCAGCAGTGACCCACAAGACCCCCAATATAGCAATCAGCCCCAGCATTTT,CASSDPQDPQYSNQPQHF
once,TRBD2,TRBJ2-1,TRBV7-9,TGTGCCAGCAGACACTCCCGGACTAGCGGTTACAATGAGCAGTTCTTC,CASRHSRTSGYNEQFF
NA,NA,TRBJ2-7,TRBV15,TGTGCCACCAGCAGAGATCTTAGACTAGGCCCCTACGAGCAGTACTTC,CATSRDLRLGPYEQYF
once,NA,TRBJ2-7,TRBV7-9,TGTGCCAGCAGCTTAGTAGGGGTTTACGAGCAGTACTTC,CASSLVGVYEQYF
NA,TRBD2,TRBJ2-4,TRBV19,TGTGCCAGTAGTATTGCGAGCGGGATAGGTGGAAACATTCAGTACTTC,CASSIASGIGGNIQYF
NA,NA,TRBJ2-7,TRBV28,TGTGCCAGCAGTTTAGGCCGCGGGGTCTCCTACGAGCAGTACTTC,CASSLGRGVSYEQYF
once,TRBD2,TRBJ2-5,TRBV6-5,TGTGCCAGCAGAGCAGGACTAGTACAAGAGACCCAGTACTTC,CASRAGLVQETQYF
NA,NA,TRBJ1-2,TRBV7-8,TGTGCCAGCAGCCCCCGGACGGAACGTACGTCTAACTATGGCTACACCTTC,CASSPRTERTSNYGYTF
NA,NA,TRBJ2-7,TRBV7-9,TGTGCCAGCATTCCCGGTGCGGGGCCCCCCTACGAGCAGTACTTC,CASIPGAGPPYEQYF
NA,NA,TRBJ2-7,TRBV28,TGTGCCAGCAGTTTCAGAGCCGAGCAGTACTTC,CASSFRAEQYF
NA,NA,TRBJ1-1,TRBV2,TGTGCCAGCAGTCCTGCGCCGGGAACTGAAGCTTTCTTT,CASSPAPGTEAFF